This TCR beta chain was obtained from a study of blood T cell repertoires in COVID-19. Across the whole study: Samples came from the United States, Italy and Spain, spanning acute and convalescent COVID-19. Sample material is recorded as cDNA or gDNA derived from T cells, B-cell-depleted T cells, or PBMCs.

This clone was detected ten times or more. V was pared by 5 bases and J by 4 bases, with 9 bases of the junction left unmatched. This CDR3 has 15 amino acids. Per the germline V gene, CDR1 is SGHKS and CDR2 is YYEKEE (reference sequence). Original processing notes: The assay estimated nucleated cells by amplifying reference gene primers. Clones were read by immunoSEQ multiplex PCR, and TCRdb kept only the in-frame ones, dropping some. For V, J and clone size, that table is used; D and trimming come from the DNA. The table records 200,000 to 250,000 clones, 85% of them present only once. The source material was peripheral blood. This TCR derives from a man aged 40-49 years with acute or convalescent COVID-19. The rearrangement uses TRBV5-5 and TRBJ1-2; 9 nucleotides align to TRBD1. Here the CDR3 reads CASRSGQGRAYGYTF. CDR3 DNA sequence: TGTGCCAGCAGGAGCGGACAGGGGCGAGCCTATGGCTACACCTTC.